A single sample is the source of the 29 T cell receptor beta chains below, sequenced in a study of shared clonotypes between healthy human individuals. Using immunoSEQ multiplex PCR, the repertoire was profiled, and TCRdb retains in-frame clones only, with some absent. This table has a few million clones, approximately 93% appearing once. Sequenced input: naive CD4+ T cells from PBMCs. Sample subset: CD45RA+ positively selected. The receptor set was obtained from a man between 18 and 29 years old in good health. Some clones in this sample may be carry-over from other donors' samples.

The chain uses TRBV4-3 and TRBJ1-4; D is perhaps TRBD1 (5 bases). CDR3 length: 16 residues. Trimming took off 1 base at V and 6 bases at J, with 15 bases between the two ends. The V gene's germline CDR1 is LGHNA and CDR2 YSLEER. DNA for the CDR3: TGCGCCAGCAGCCAAGTCTTCGGGGGACGAGATGAAAAACTGTTTTTT. It yields the protein CASSQVFGGRDEKLFF.

The chain employs TRBV4-3 and TRBJ2-1; 7 positions match TRBD2. V lost 0 bases to trimming and J lost 7 bases; unmatched junction nucleotides: 3. Looked up from germline, CDR1 is LGHNA and CDR2 is YSLEER. The CDR3 runs to 14 residues. The CDR3 reads CASSQDAGDNEQFF. As DNA, the CDR3 is TGCGCCAGCAGCCAAGATGCGGGAGATAATGAGCAGTTCTTC.

V and J are TRBV4-1 and TRBJ2-1; 14 nucleotides align to TRBD2. With V trimmed by 2 bases and J by 4 bases, 16 bases remained unmatched. The V gene's germline CDR1 is MGHRA and CDR2 YSYEKL. The CDR3 is 21 amino acids. The CDR3 DNA reads as TGCGCCAGCAGCCAAACCTACGGACTAGCGGGAGGTCTGAAGTTTTACAATGAGCAGTTCTTC. It specifies CASSQTYGLAGGLKFYNEQFF.

This chain uses TRBV6-5 with TRBJ1-4; D may be TRBD1 (5 bases). The CDR3 loop spans 13 amino acids. Deletions cut 6 bases from V and 8 bases from J, with 13 bases between. CDR1 and CDR2 (germline): MNHEY, SVGAGI. The CDR3 nucleotides read TGTGCCAGCAGCCTACACGGGGGGGAAAAACTGTTTTTT. This sequence encodes CASSLHGGEKLFF.

This clone was counted a few times. The V gene is TRBV19, the J gene TRBJ1-5; no firm D call. This CDR3 spans 10 amino acids. In germline, CDR1 is LNHDA, CDR2 SQIVND (reference sequence). V gave up 6 bases and J gave up 9 bases, with 6 bases separating them. The CDR3 region is CASSPGPQHF. In nucleotides, the CDR3 is TGTGCCAGTAGCCCAGGGCCCCAGCATTTT. Full variable domain (missing parts from reference TRBV19 and TRBJ1-5): DGGITQSPKYLFRKEGQNVTLSCEQNLNHDAMYWYRQDPGQGLRLIYYSQIVNDFQKGDIAEGYSVSREKKESFPLTVTSAQKNPTAFYLCASSPGPQHFGDGTRLSIL.

The CDR3, as DNA: TGTGCCAGCAGCCAACAGGGGAAGACTGAAGCTTTCTTT. It encodes CASSQQGKTEAFF. V is TRBV7-9 and J is TRBJ1-1, with 7 positions matching TRBD1. The CDR3 has 13 amino acids. The ends lost 5 bases at V and 5 bases at J; junction bases unmatched: 5. Germline V gene sequence: CDR1 SEHNR, CDR2 FQNEAQ (reference sequence).

Regarding this clone: Additional DNA sequences in this sample encode the identical CDR3. The V call is TRBV5-4, the J call TRBJ2-1; TRBD1 aligns across 9 bases. Trimming cost V 2 bases and J 5 bases; bases outside gene matches: 5. Germline V CDR1 and CDR2: SGHNT, YYREEE (reference sequence). The CDR3 is 15 amino acids. The CDR3 coding sequence is TGTGCCAGCAGCTTACCGGGACAGGGAAACAATGAGCAGTTCTTC. As protein: CASSLPGQGNNEQFF.

This chain uses TRBV18 with TRBJ1-4; TRBD1 might be the D (5 bases). Per germline, CDR1 KGHSH and CDR2 LQKENI. Trimming removed 6 bases from V and 2 bases from J, with 13 bases in between. CDR3 size: 15 residues. The CDR3 reads CASSLNRPTNEKLFF. CDR3 in DNA: TGTGCCAGCTCGCTGAACAGGCCGACTAATGAAAAACTGTTTTTT.

The J gene is TRBJ1-5, the V gene TRBV5-6; 7 bases line up with TRBD1. Unmatched junction bases numbered 10, after V lost 0 bases and J lost 7 bases. The CDR3 sequence is 16 residues long. Germline values: CDR1 SGHDT, CDR2 YYEEEE. CDR3 DNA sequence: TGTGCCAGCAGCTTGGCTGGAACAGGGGCCCGCCAGCCCCAGCATTTT. Translating gives CASSLAGTGARQPQHF.

The gene calls are TRBV5-1 and TRBJ2-3, with 11 bases matching TRBD2. V was pared by 8 bases and J by 2 bases, with 7 bases of the junction left unmatched. CDR3 length: 15 residues. The germline CDR1 and CDR2 sequences are SGHRS and YFSETQ. CDR3 residues: CASSFSGRATDTQYF. The CDR3 DNA sequence: TGCGCCAGTTCCTTTAGCGGGAGGGCCACAGATACGCAGTATTTT.

The V call is TRBV19, the J call TRBJ2-7; TRBD2 aligns across 7 bases. This CDR3 is built from 14 residues. Per the germline V gene, CDR1 is LNHDA and CDR2 is SQIVND (reference sequence). Trimming took 3 bases from V and 4 from J; bases not matched to a gene: 6. CDR3 in amino acids: CASSMGGEFYEQYF. For the CDR3, the DNA is TGTGCCAGTAGTATGGGGGGGGAGTTTTACGAGCAGTACTTC. Full variable domain (rest looked up from reference TRBV19 and TRBJ2-7): DGGITQSPKYLFRKEGQNVTLSCEQNLNHDAMYWYRQDPGQGLRLIYYSQIVNDFQKGDIAEGYSVSREKKESFPLTVTSAQKNPTAFYLCASSMGGEFYEQYFGPGTRLTVT.

Points on this clone: This sample includes further DNA sequences coding for the same CDR3. V is TRBV5-1 and J is TRBJ1-1; D uncertain. The ends were cut back, 0 bases at V and 4 bases at J, with 7 bases in the middle. The V gene's germline CDR1 is SGHRS and CDR2 YFSETQ. The CDR3 is 13 amino acids. The CDR3: CASSLAASTEAFF. The CDR3 DNA reads as TGCGCCAGCAGCTTGGCGGCGAGCACTGAAGCTTTCTTT.

The chain combines TRBV14 with TRBJ1-2, with 7 bases identical to TRBD1. V gave up 8 bases and J gave up 4 bases; unmatched junction bases: 16. The germline gives CDR1 SGHDN, CDR2 FVKESK. The CDR3 contains 16 residues. The CDR3: CASPPLDREVVYGYTF. The CDR3 DNA is TGTGCCAGCCCCCCCCTTGACAGGGAAGTTGTCTATGGCTACACCTTC.

The chain couples TRBV11-2 to TRBJ2-5; D ambiguous. The CDR3 consists of 12 residues. Trimming stripped 2 bases from V and 5 bases from J, with 6 bases between. Germline-derived CDR1 and CDR2 are SGHAT and FQNNGV. The CDR3 nucleotides read TGTGCCAGCAGCTTAATCGTGGAGACCCAGTACTTC. Protein product: CASSLIVETQYF.

The chain combines TRBV28 with TRBJ2-7; 10 nucleotides match TRBD2. Germline loops: CDR1 MDHEN, CDR2 SYDVKM. The CDR3 sequence is 16 residues long. The J segment lost 1 base and the V segment lost 5 bases, leaving 8 bases of the junction unmatched. The CDR3 DNA follows: TGTGCCAGCAGTACCCCGGGACTAGCGACGTCCTACGAGCAGTACTTC. Its translation: CASSTPGLATSYEQYF.

V usage is TRBV2 and J usage is TRBJ2-2, with TRBD2 as a possible D gene (6 bases). Germline assignment: CDR1 SNHLY and CDR2 FYNNEI. This CDR3 region has 14 residues. With 8 bases removed from V and 1 base from J, the gap between germline ends came to 11 bases. The CDR3 region is CASRAGKNTGELFF. The CDR3 DNA reads as TGTGCCAGCCGTGCGGGGAAGAACACCGGGGAGCTGTTTTTT.

This rearrangement joins TRBV7-2 to TRBJ2-5; D is undetermined. V shed 2 bases and J shed 5 bases, with 18 bases lying between them. Germline V gives CDR1 SGHTA, CDR2 FQGNSA. CDR3 length: 16 residues. This chain's CDR3 is CASSLPGGRVWETQYF. CDR3 bases: TGTGCCAGCAGCTTACCAGGCGGCCGCGTTTGGGAGACCCAGTACTTC.

The chain links TRBV6-1 to TRBJ2-4; unclear D gene. V lost 3 bases and J 3 bases, leaving 18 bases between the germline ends. The CDR3 spans 17 residues. Germline lookup yields CDR1 MNHNS and CDR2 SASEGT. This chain's CDR3 is CASSDRTVDTFKNIQYF. For the CDR3, the DNA is TGTGCCAGCAGTGACCGGACGGTCGATACCTTCAAAAACATTCAGTACTTC.

This clone was counted once. The chain links TRBV5-1 to TRBJ2-3; 14 nucleotides match TRBD2. V lost 1 base and J lost 4; bases outside the gene matches: 5. The CDR3 is 17 residues long. CDR1 and CDR2 from the germline V gene are SGHRS and YFSETQ. This CDR3 is CASSLRLAGGLADTQYF. The CDR3 bases are TGCGCCAGCAGCTTGAGACTAGCGGGAGGGTTGGCAGATACGCAGTATTTT.

The chain links TRBV19 to TRBJ2-7; the D gene is possibly TRBD2 (5 bases). The V gene's germline CDR1 is LNHDA and CDR2 SQIVND (reference sequence). This CDR3 is built from 14 residues. V was trimmed by 5 bases and J by 1 base, leaving 12 bases between them. CDR3 DNA: TGTGCCAGTAGTGTTGACTACCAATCCTACGAGCAGTACTTC. Amino acid sequence: CASSVDYQSYEQYF.

The rearrangement uses TRBV5-1 and TRBJ2-3, with D perhaps TRBD2 (6 bases). Germline assignment: CDR1 SGHRS and CDR2 YFSETQ. CDR3 length equals 15 residues. The CDR3 region is CANLLSRGSTDTQYF. The CDR3 DNA follows: TGCGCAAACCTTCTGTCGCGGGGCAGCACAGATACGCAGTATTTT.

This rearrangement joins TRBV30 to TRBJ2-4; D might be TRBD2 (7 bases). The V gene lost 2 bases and the J gene lost 0 bases, with 17 bases spanning the gap. The CDR3 extends over 17 amino acids. Germline CDR1 is GTSNPN and CDR2 is SVGIG (reference sequence). CDR3 amino acids: CAWSFLGGLGAKNIQYF. The DNA of the CDR3 is TGTGCCTGGAGTTTCCTCGGGGGGCTAGGAGCCAAAAACATTCAGTACTTC.

The V and J genes are TRBV9 and TRBJ2-3, with D possibly TRBD2 on 5 matching bases. The CDR3 runs 18 residues. Germline CDR1 reads SGDLS; CDR2 reads YYNGEE. The V and J ends lost 3 bases and 0 bases respectively, with 20 bases between them. This CDR3 is CASSAATLTRPSTDTQYF. CDR3 coding DNA: TGTGCCAGCAGCGCCGCAACGTTAACTAGACCAAGCACAGATACGCAGTATTTT.

The chain links TRBV5-4 to TRBJ1-4; D remains unclear. Trimming removed 0 bases from V and 10 bases from J, with 10 bases in between. The CDR3 is 13 residues long. The germline CDR1 and CDR2 sequences are SGHNT and YYREEE (reference sequence). The chain's CDR3 is CASSLGLFGKLFF. The CDR3 DNA sequence: TGTGCCAGCAGCTTGGGTCTCTTCGGAAAACTGTTTTTT.

J is TRBJ2-5 and V is TRBV5-6, with 11 bases lining up with TRBD2. Germline CDR1 SGHDT, CDR2 YYEEEE. This CDR3 is 17 amino acids long. With V trimmed by 4 bases and J by 4 bases, 12 bases remained unmatched. The CDR3, as DNA: TGTGCCAGCAGCCTAAGGACGACTAGCGGGGCCCGAGAGACCCAGTACTTC. Translation: CASSLRTTSGARETQYF.

Here the CDR3 DNA reads TGCGCCAGCAGCCAAGGGAGGGGAGGAGGAGGGGGCTTAGAGACCCAGTACTTC. Translating it yields CASSQGRGGGGGLETQYF. The V call is TRBV4-1, the J call TRBJ2-5, with TRBD1 as a possible D gene (7 bases). The CDR3 has 18 amino acids. Trimming took 1 base from V and 4 from J, leaving 22 bases between them. CDR1 and CDR2 from the germline V gene are MGHRA and YSYEKL.

This rearrangement joins TRBV30 to TRBJ1-4; 7 bases align to TRBD1. Germline CDR1 GTSNPN, CDR2 SVGIG (reference sequence). The CDR3 runs 18 residues. Trimming cost V 0 bases and J 0 bases; bases outside gene matches: 10. CDR3 sequence (DNA): TGTGCCTGGAGTGTAGTCAGGGGGATTCCCCCAACTAATGAAAAACTGTTTTTT. Translated: CAWSVVRGIPPTNEKLFF.

The chain combines TRBV11-2 with TRBJ2-1, with D tentatively TRBD1 (6 bases). The CDR3 has 15 residues. Germline CDR1 reads SGHAT; CDR2 reads FQNNGV. The V and J ends lost 5 bases and 2 bases respectively, with 13 bases between them. The CDR3 nucleotides are TGTGCCAGCAGCCATCGGGACACAACCTACAATGAGCAGTTCTTC. It codes for CASSHRDTTYNEQFF.

This chain joins TRBV6-5 and TRBJ2-1; perhaps TRBD2 as D (8 bases). V dropped 0 bases and J dropped 7 bases, with 16 bases sitting between them. The germline gives CDR1 MNHEY, CDR2 SVGAGI. This CDR3 contains 16 residues. The CDR3 DNA reads as TGTGCCAGCAGTTACTCGGGAGGGGGCGGGGGGAATGAGCAGTTCTTC. It yields the protein CASSYSGGGGGNEQFF.